Listed below are T cell receptor beta chains from one sample, sequenced in a study of a mutant IDH1 vaccine in newly diagnosed glioma. This table comes from immunoSEQ multiplex PCR, and its TCRdb copy is limited to in-frame clones, with some not included. The data show about 27,000 clones, 90% to 95% seen once. The specimen was PBMCs, collected from a glioma patient treated with radiotherapy, temozolomide or both. The receptors shown here come from a man aged 40-49 years with glioma. CDR3s include the opening cysteine and the closing phenylalanine or tryptophan. A D gene is named only where the DNA matches it firmly.

>NA|TRBJ2-7|TRBV18
TGTGCCAGCTCACCGGGGGGAAGCTCCTACGAGCAGTACTTC
CASSPGGSSYEQYF
>NA|TRBJ1-5|TRBV2
TGTGCCAGCAGTACGGAGTCCAATCAGCCCCAGCATTTT
CASSTESNQPQHF